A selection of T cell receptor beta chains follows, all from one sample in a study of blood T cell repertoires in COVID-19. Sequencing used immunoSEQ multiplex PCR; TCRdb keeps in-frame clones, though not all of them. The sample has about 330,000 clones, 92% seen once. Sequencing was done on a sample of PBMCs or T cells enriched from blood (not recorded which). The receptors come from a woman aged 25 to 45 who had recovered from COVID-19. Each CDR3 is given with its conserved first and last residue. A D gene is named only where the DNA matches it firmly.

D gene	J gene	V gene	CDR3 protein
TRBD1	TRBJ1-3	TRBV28	CASSYRGLNGNTIYF
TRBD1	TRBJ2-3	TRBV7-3	CASSSGTGGMNTQYF
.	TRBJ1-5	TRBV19	CASRVAQGPSNQPQHF
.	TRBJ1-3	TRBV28	CASSLDNSGNTIYF
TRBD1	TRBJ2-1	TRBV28	CASTPTGRDEQFF
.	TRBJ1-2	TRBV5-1	CASSLFQGNNYGYTF
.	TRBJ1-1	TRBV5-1	CASSPGTSSTEAFF
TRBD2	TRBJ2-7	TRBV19	CASSILAGGGYEQYF
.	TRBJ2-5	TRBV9	CASSVARGEETQYF
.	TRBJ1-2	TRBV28	CASGREAPSSYTF
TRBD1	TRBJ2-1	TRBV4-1	CASSQDQGAWDEQFF